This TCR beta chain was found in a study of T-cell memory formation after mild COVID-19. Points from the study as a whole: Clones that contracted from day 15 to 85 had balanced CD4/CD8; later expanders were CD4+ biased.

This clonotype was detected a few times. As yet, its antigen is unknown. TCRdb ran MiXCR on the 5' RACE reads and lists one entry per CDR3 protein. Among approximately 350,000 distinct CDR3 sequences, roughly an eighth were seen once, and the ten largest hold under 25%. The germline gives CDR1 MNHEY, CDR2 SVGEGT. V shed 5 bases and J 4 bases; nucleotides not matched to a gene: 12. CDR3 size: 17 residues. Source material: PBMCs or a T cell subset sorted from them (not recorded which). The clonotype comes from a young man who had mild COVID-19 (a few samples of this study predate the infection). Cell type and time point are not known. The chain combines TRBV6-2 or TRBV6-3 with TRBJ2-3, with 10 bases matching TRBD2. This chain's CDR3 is CASSLSAASGGPDTQYF. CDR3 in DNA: TGTGCCAGCAGTCTCTCCGCCGCTAGCGGGGGTCCAGATACGCAGTATTTT.